Here is one TCR beta chain with its context. These data are taken from a study of blood T cell repertoires in COVID-19. Study in general: Some COVID-19 samples were acute and others convalescent; all came from the United States, Italy and Spain.

Clones were sequenced by immunoSEQ multiplex PCR, and TCRdb holds only the in-frame ones, with some missing. This table holds about 240,000 clones, around 83% found once. CDR1 is SGDLS and CDR2 is YYNGEE in the germline V gene. V was shortened by 10 bases and J by 3 bases, with 17 bases between the two germline ends. The CDR3 runs 14 residues. This sequence was found in a woman aged 18-29 years with acute or convalescent COVID-19. The chain joins TRBV9 to TRBJ2-4; a weak D match, TRBD2 (6 bases). Specimen: peripheral blood. CDR3 region: CALAGPGDKNIQYF. Written as DNA, the CDR3 is TGTGCCCTAGCAGGACCGGGGGACAAAAACATTCAGTACTTC.